This TCR beta chain stems from a study of cytomegalovirus exposure and HLA in healthy donors. Researchers ran the PCR with 60 Vbeta and 13 Jbeta primers. Clones were sequenced by immunoSEQ multiplex PCR, and TCRdb holds only the in-frame ones, with some missing. The sample has under 300,000 clones, more than 55% seen once. Trimming took 0 bases from V and 8 from J, leaving 10 bases between them. This CDR3 is built from 13 residues. The germline V gene has CDR1 SNHLY and CDR2 FYNNEI. A few counts support this clone. The target antigen is unknown. Study-level points and caveats: CMV antigen specificity was confirmed in vitro for a few CMV-associated chains. In an earlier analysis, in about 530 donors, most V segments appeared productive either ~90% or ~30% of the time.

The chain couples TRBV2 to TRBJ1-2; maybe TRBD1 (5 bases). The sample consisted of PBMCs. The receptor was isolated from a female donor in good health and CMV-seronegative. CDR3 sequence (DNA): TGTGCCAGCAGTGAAGCGCTTGGGGCGGGCTACACCTTC. This codes for CASSEALGAGYTF.